One and the same sample provided the 8 T cell receptor beta chains below, sequenced in a study of blood T cells in healthy people across ages. Alongside a J-beta primer mix, a sample-barcoded 5' primer served in a second PCR lasting about 7 to 12 cycles. TCRdb reprocessed the 5' RACE reads with MiXCR, giving one entry per CDR3 protein. This sample has 700,000 to 800,000 distinct CDR3 sequences, with 40% to 45% found just once. The source material was blood. The source of these receptors is a woman aged 55-70 years in good health.

This clonotype occurred many times. The J gene is TRBJ2-1, the V gene TRBV5-6, with a possible D match to TRBD2 (6 bases). The CDR3 totals 13 residues. V lost 6 bases and J lost 6, with 13 bases in between. The germline CDR1 and CDR2 sequences are SGHDT and YYEEEE. The CDR3 DNA follows: TGTGCCAGCAATGGGGGGATCGTCAATGAGCAGTTCTTC. Translating gives CASNGGIVNEQFF.

The chain combines TRBV5-1 with TRBJ2-5, with D perhaps matching TRBD1 (5 bases). Between the trimmed V and J ends, which lost 4 bases and 11 bases, there was a span of 12 bases. Looked up from germline, CDR1 is SGHRS and CDR2 is YFSETQ. This CDR3 has 11 residues. The CDR3 region is CASSLVDKQYF. The CDR3 DNA reads TGCGCCAGCAGCCTGGTGGACAAGCAGTACTTC.

Only a few counts were recorded for this clonotype. The chain recombines TRBV5-1 with TRBJ2-7, with D tentatively TRBD2 (5 bases). Trimming pared 4 bases from V and 5 bases from J, leaving 22 bases between. The germline V gene has CDR1 SGHRS and CDR2 YFSETQ. This CDR3 spans 16 amino acids. CDR3 sequence (DNA): TGCGCCAGCAGCCCGAACCCGGGATCCATAGGCCACGAGCAGTACTTC. It translates to CASSPNPGSIGHEQYF.

The chain has TRBV18 and TRBJ2-7; TRBD2 aligns across 9 bases. Looked up from germline, CDR1 is KGHSH and CDR2 is LQKENI. V shed 2 bases and J 1 base; nucleotides not matched to a gene: 6. The CDR3 is 16 residues long. In nucleotides, the CDR3 is TGTGCCAGCTCACCAGTGCGACTAGCGGCTTCCTACGAGCAGTACTTC. Protein sequence: CASSPVRLAASYEQYF.

The rearrangement uses TRBV28 and TRBJ1-1; a possible D gene is TRBD1 (6 bases). This CDR3 spans 20 amino acids. V was cut by 2 bases and J by 3 bases, with 28 bases left in between. Looked up from germline, CDR1 is MDHEN and CDR2 is SYDVKM. The CDR3 spells CASSLEMWIGQTGGDTEAFF. As DNA, the CDR3 is TGTGCCAGCAGTTTAGAAATGTGGATTGGACAGACCGGCGGGGACACTGAAGCTTTCTTT.

This clonotype has only a few counts. The chain joins TRBV7-6 to TRBJ2-1; D is perhaps TRBD2 (7 bases). This CDR3 is 15 amino acids long. The germline CDR1 and CDR2 sequences are SGHVS and FNYEAQ. The V and J ends lost 5 bases and 9 bases respectively, with 20 bases between them. CDR3 nucleotides: TGTGCCAGCAGCGCCATGGGAGGGGGTGTCCTTGAGCAGTTCTTC. It specifies CASSAMGGGVLEQFF.

The genes are TRBV7-2 and TRBJ1-3; D is unresolved. CDR1 is SGHTA, CDR2 FQGNSA, per germline. Trimming cost V 1 base and J 0 bases, with 4 bases left between them. The CDR3 extends over 14 amino acids. As DNA, the CDR3 is TGTGCCAGCAGCTTAGAAGCCTCTGGAAACACCATATATTTT. Its translation is CASSLEASGNTIYF.

This clonotype has only a few counts. V gene TRBV29-1 combines with J gene TRBJ2-5; the match to TRBD1 covers 10 bases. The V gene end was trimmed by 7 bases and the J gene end by 5 bases; junction bases not matched to a gene: 4. This CDR3 contains 12 residues. CDR1 is SQVTM, CDR2 ANQGSEA, per germline. CDR3 coding DNA: TGCAGCGCCGTGACAGGGGGCGAGACCCAGTACTTC. It translates to CSAVTGGETQYF.